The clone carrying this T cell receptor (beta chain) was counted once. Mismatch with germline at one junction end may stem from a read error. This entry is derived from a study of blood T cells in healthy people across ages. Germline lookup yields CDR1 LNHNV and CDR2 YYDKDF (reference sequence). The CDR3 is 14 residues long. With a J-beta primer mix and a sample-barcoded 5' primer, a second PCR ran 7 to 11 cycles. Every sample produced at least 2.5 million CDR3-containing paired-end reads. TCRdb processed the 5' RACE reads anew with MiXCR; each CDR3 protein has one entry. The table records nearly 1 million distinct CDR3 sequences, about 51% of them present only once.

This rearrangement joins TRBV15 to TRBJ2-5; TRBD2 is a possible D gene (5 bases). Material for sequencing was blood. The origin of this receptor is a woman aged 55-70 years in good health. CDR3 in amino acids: CATNRDEGVETQYF. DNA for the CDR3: TGCGCCACCAACAGAGATGAGGGAGTTGAGACCCAGTACTTC.